The 17 T cell receptor beta chains listed next were all sequenced from one sample in a study of blood T cell repertoires in COVID-19. Using immunoSEQ multiplex PCR, the repertoire was profiled, and TCRdb retains in-frame clones only, with some absent. The sample contains approximately 240,000 clones, 65% to 85% of which appear only once. Sequences were obtained from peripheral blood. The receptors stem from a woman in her twenties or thirties who had recovered from COVID-19.

The chain combines TRBV11-2 with TRBJ1-3; weak D call: TRBD1 (6 bases). The CDR3 totals 17 residues. Germline values: CDR1 SGHAT, CDR2 FQNNGV. The V end was cut by 2 bases, the J end by 4 bases, with 18 bases between. CDR3 nucleotide sequence: TGTGCCAGCAGCTTACGCCAAGGGGGGGCGCCAGGAAACACCATATATTTT. This translates into CASSLRQGGAPGNTIYF.

V and J are TRBV28 and TRBJ2-7; 10 bases match TRBD2. Germline V gives CDR1 MDHEN, CDR2 SYDVKM. This CDR3 has 14 residues. Unmatched junction bases numbered 3, after V lost 7 bases and J lost 0 bases. This chain's CDR3 is CASTLAGYSYEQYF. The CDR3 nucleotides read TGTGCCAGCACACTAGCGGGATACTCCTACGAGCAGTACTTC.

The rearrangement joins TRBV6-6 to TRBJ1-3; D not resolved. Germline lookup yields CDR1 MNHNY and CDR2 SVGAGI (reference sequence). CDR3 length equals 14 residues. The V and J ends lost 3 bases and 3 bases respectively, with 9 bases between them. CDR3: CASSYMDYGNTIYF. For the CDR3, the DNA is TGTGCCAGCAGTTATATGGACTATGGAAACACCATATATTTT.

The V and J genes are TRBV14 and TRBJ2-1; 8 bases agree with TRBD2. The CDR3 contains 16 residues. V was pared by 0 bases and J by 5 bases, with 6 bases of the junction left unmatched. The germline CDR1 and CDR2 sequences are SGHDN and FVKESK. The CDR3 spells CASSQDTGGPDNEQFF. As DNA, the CDR3 is TGTGCCAGCAGCCAAGATACGGGAGGGCCGGACAATGAGCAGTTCTTC.

The rearrangement uses TRBV24-1 and TRBJ1-1; no definite D call. From germline, CDR1 is KGHDR and CDR2 SFDVKD. There are 13 residues in the CDR3. Between the trimmed V and J ends, which lost 5 bases and 4 bases, there was a span of 10 bases. The CDR3 is CATSGATATEAFF. CDR3 nucleotides: TGTGCCACCAGTGGGGCGACGGCCACTGAAGCTTTCTTT.

The sample holds many counts of this clone. This rearrangement joins TRBV19 to TRBJ1-1; 7 nucleotides agree with TRBD1. The CDR3 has 13 amino acids. V gave up 3 bases and J gave up 4 bases; unmatched junction bases: 2. The germline V gene encodes CDR1 LNHDA and CDR2 SQIVND (reference sequence). Here the CDR3 reads CASSMRGLTEAFF. CDR3 nucleotide sequence: TGTGCCAGTAGTATGAGGGGGCTCACTGAAGCTTTCTTT. Combining the CDR3 with reference TRBV19 and TRBJ1-1 gives the whole variable domain DGGITQSPKYLFRKEGQNVTLSCEQNLNHDAMYWYRQDPGQGLRLIYYSQIVNDFQKGDIAEGYSVSREKKESFPLTVTSAQKNPTAFYLCASSMRGLTEAFFGQGTRLTVV.

V usage is TRBV5-4 and J usage is TRBJ1-2; 11 bases are a match to TRBD1. Germline lookup yields CDR1 SGHNT and CDR2 YYREEE (reference sequence). Trimming cost V 4 bases and J 7 bases; bases outside gene matches: 6. The CDR3 is 14 amino acids. The CDR3 is CASSEGQGDGGYTF. The CDR3 region has the DNA TGTGCCAGCAGCGAGGGACAGGGGGACGGTGGCTACACCTTC. The whole variable domain, remainder taken from reference TRBV5-4 and TRBJ1-2, is ETGVTQSPTHLIKTRGQQVTLRCSSQSGHNTVSWYQQALGQGPQFIFQYYREEENGRGNFPPRFSGLQFPNYSSELNVNALELDDSALYLCASSEGQGDGGYTFGSGTRLTVV.

This clone was recorded once. V is TRBV19 and J is TRBJ1-4; 10 nucleotides line up with TRBD1. Unmatched junction bases numbered 6, after V lost 4 bases and J lost 7 bases. CDR3 length: 15 residues. Germline loops: CDR1 LNHDA, CDR2 SQIVND (reference sequence). Here the CDR3 DNA reads TGTGCCAGTAGTAGAGGGACAGGGGAAATTGAAAAACTGTTTTTT. Encoded protein: CASSRGTGEIEKLFF.

V and J are TRBV6-2 or TRBV6-3 and TRBJ2-7, with D uncertain. Germline CDR1 reads MNHEY; CDR2 reads SVGEGT. CDR3 length equals 12 residues. Trimming removed 4 bases from V and 4 bases from J, with 8 bases in between. CDR3 nucleotides: TGTGCCAGCAGTTCCCGTCGTTACGAGCAGTACTTC. Amino acids: CASSSRRYEQYF.

The chain employs TRBV7-2 and TRBJ1-5; 8 bases agree with TRBD1. The trim removed 6 bases at V and 6 bases at J, leaving 13 bases unmatched. Germline V lookup: CDR1 SGHTA, CDR2 FQGNSA. This CDR3 is 16 amino acids long. This CDR3 is CASSLGQGHVSQPQHF. The CDR3 bases are TGTGCCAGCAGTCTTGGACAGGGCCATGTTAGTCAGCCCCAGCATTTT.

The J gene is TRBJ1-5, the V gene TRBV19, with 8 nucleotides matching TRBD1. Germline values: CDR1 LNHDA, CDR2 SQIVND (reference sequence). The CDR3 spans 15 residues. V dropped 1 base and J dropped 5; count of bases not matched to a gene: 4. In DNA, the CDR3 is TGTGCCAGTAGTATAGGGACAGGGAGGTATCAGCCCCAGCATTTT. Its translation is CASSIGTGRYQPQHF.

This clone has more than one count but fewer than ten. This chain links TRBV28 with TRBJ2-7; 7 positions agree with TRBD1. Trimming cost V 5 bases and J 3 bases; bases outside gene matches: 7. Germline values: CDR1 MDHEN, CDR2 SYDVKM. The CDR3 runs 14 residues. In DNA, the CDR3 is TGTGCCAGCAGTCCGACGACAGGGCTCTACGAGCAGTACTTC. It yields the protein CASSPTTGLYEQYF. The full variable domain, with the rest looked up from reference TRBV28 and TRBJ2-7, is DVKVTQSSRYLVKRTGEKVFLECVQDMDHENMFWYRQDPGLGLRLIYFSYDVKMKEKGDIPEGYSVSREKKERFSLILESASTNQTSMYLCASSPTTGLYEQYFGPGTRLTVT.

The J gene is TRBJ2-6, the V gene TRBV19, with D perhaps TRBD1 (5 bases). V gave up 4 bases and J gave up 0 bases, with 7 bases separating them. The germline gives CDR1 LNHDA, CDR2 SQIVND (reference sequence). This CDR3 has 15 residues. The DNA of the CDR3 is TGTGCCAGTAGTAAACAGGACTCTGGGGCCAACGTCCTGACTTTC. This sequence encodes CASSKQDSGANVLTF.

The chain joins TRBV6-6 to TRBJ2-7; TRBD2 matches 8 bases. The J segment lost 7 bases and the V segment lost 2 bases, leaving 10 bases of the junction unmatched. The CDR3 runs 15 residues. CDR1 is MNHNY and CDR2 is SVGAGI in the germline V gene (reference sequence). CDR3 residues: CASSYSSAGGLEQYF. As DNA, the CDR3 is TGTGCCAGCAGTTACAGTTCCGCGGGAGGCTTAGAGCAGTACTTC.

The CDR3 nucleotides are TGTGCCAGCAGTTACGCCCCGGGGGGCGCTAATTCACCCCTCCACTTT. Amino acids: CASSYAPGGANSPLHF. The rearrangement uses TRBV6-5 and TRBJ1-6; D is possibly TRBD1 (6 bases). The CDR3 extends over 16 amino acids. CDR1 MNHEY and CDR2 SVGAGI come from the germline V gene. The ends were cut back, 2 bases at V and 6 bases at J, with 14 bases in the middle.

The rearrangement joins TRBV5-6 to TRBJ1-1, with 7 nucleotides matching TRBD1. This CDR3 contains 14 residues. The V and J ends lost 6 bases and 4 bases, in that order; junction bases with no gene match: 9. Germline V gives CDR1 SGHDT, CDR2 YYEEEE. CDR3 coding DNA: TGTGCCAGCATTATTACAGGGGTTGCCACTGAAGCTTTCTTT. It encodes CASIITGVATEAFF.

V and J are TRBV7-9 and TRBJ2-7, with TRBD1 as a possible D gene (5 bases). CDR3 length: 13 amino acids. V was clipped by 2 bases and J by 2 bases, with 7 bases between them. The germline V gene has CDR1 SEHNR and CDR2 FQNEAQ (reference sequence). Here the CDR3 DNA reads TGTGCCAGCAGCTTAACGACAGCCTACGAGCAGTACTTC. It encodes CASSLTTAYEQYF.